This TCR beta chain was retrieved from a study of shared clonotypes between healthy human individuals. Study context: Plates per donor: three CD4 naive, three CD4 memory, two CD8 naive, one CD8 memory.

The V gene lost 1 base and the J gene lost 6 bases, with 11 bases spanning the gap. There are 14 residues in the CDR3. From germline, CDR1 is SGHNT and CDR2 YYREEE (reference sequence). This table comes from immunoSEQ multiplex PCR, and its TCRdb copy is limited to in-frame clones, with some not included. The table shows more than 1.2 million clones, with about 98.5% occurring only once. The TCR was taken from a man under 40 in good health. Specimen: naive CD4+ T cells sorted from blood. The subset denotes: CD45RA+ positively selected. The J gene is TRBJ2-1, the V gene TRBV5-4; D tentatively reads TRBD1 or TRBD2 (5 bases each). The CDR3 coding sequence is TGTGCCAGCAGCTTGTCCTGGGGGAGCAATGAGCAGTTCTTC. This gives the protein CASSLSWGSNEQFF.